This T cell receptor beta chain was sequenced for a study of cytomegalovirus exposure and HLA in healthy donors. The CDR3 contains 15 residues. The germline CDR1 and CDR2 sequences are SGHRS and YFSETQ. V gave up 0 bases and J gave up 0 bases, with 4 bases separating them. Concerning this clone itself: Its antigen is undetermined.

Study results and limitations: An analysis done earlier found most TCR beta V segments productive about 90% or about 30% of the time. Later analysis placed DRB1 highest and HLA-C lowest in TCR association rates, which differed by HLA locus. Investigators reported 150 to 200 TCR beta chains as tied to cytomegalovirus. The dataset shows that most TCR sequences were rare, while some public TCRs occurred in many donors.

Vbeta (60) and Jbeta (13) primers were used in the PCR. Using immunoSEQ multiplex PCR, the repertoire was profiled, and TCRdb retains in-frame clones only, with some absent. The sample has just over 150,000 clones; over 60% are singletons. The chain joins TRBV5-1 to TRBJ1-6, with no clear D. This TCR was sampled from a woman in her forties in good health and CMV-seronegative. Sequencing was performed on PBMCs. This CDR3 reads CASSLVSSYNSPLHF. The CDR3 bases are TGCGCCAGCAGCTTGGTCAGCTCCTATAATTCACCCCTCCACTTT.